What follows is one T cell receptor beta chain and its context. Its antigen is still unknown. From germline, CDR1 is SGHTA and CDR2 FQGNSA. This CDR3 spans 12 amino acids. The V end lost 4 bases, the J end lost 0 bases, and 4 bases lay between the germline ends. The donors were members of the validation cohort comprising about 130 subjects, separate from the approximately 630-subject first cohort. These data are taken from a study of cytomegalovirus exposure and HLA in healthy donors. Study observations and caveats: Altogether, around 160 TCR beta chains were recorded as cytomegalovirus-associated. Subsequent analysis found a tendency for first-cohort TCR clusters to co-occur within the 95 to 150 validation repertoires.

The assay was immunoSEQ multiplex PCR, and TCRdb's table has in-frame clones only and misses some. In the table there are about 160,000 clones, roughly nine tenths of which are singletons. This clonotype was sampled from a woman aged 18-29 years in good health and CMV-seropositive. V usage is TRBV7-2 and J usage is TRBJ2-7; D is unresolved. The sequenced sample consisted of PBMCs. The CDR3 coding sequence is TGTGCCAGCAGCTCGAGCTCCTACGAGCAGTACTTC. Translation gives CASSSSSYEQYF.